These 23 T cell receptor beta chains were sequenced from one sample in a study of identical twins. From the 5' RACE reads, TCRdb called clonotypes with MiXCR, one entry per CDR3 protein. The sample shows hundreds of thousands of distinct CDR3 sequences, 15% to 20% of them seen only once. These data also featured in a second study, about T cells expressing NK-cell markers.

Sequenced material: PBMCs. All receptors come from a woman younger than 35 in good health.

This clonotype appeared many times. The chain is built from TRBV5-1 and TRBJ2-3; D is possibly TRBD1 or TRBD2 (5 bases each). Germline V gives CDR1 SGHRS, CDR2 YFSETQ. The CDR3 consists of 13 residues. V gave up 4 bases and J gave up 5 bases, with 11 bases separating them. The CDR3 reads CASSGGGGDTQYF. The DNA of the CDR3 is TGCGCCAGCAGCGGGGGTGGCGGAGATACGCAGTATTTT.

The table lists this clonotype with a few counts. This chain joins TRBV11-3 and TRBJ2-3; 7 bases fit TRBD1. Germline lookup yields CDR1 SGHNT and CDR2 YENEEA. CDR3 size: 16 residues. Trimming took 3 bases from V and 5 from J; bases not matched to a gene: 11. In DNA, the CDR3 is TGTGCCAGCAGCTTCGTTCGAGGGGGCCGAGGAGATACGCAGTATTTT. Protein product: CASSFVRGGRGDTQYF.

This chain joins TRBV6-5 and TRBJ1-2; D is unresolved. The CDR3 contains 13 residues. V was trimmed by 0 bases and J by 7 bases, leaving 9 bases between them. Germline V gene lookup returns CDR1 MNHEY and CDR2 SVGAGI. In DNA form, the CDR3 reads TGTGCCAGCAGTTACTCTCGGACCGGTGGCTACACCTTC. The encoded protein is CASSYSRTGGYTF.

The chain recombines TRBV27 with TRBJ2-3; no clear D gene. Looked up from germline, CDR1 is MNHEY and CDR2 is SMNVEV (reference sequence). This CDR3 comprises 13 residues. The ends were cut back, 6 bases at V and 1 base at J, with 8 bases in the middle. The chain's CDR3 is CASSEQGTDTQYF. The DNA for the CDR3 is TGTGCCAGCAGCGAACAAGGCACAGATACGCAGTATTTT.

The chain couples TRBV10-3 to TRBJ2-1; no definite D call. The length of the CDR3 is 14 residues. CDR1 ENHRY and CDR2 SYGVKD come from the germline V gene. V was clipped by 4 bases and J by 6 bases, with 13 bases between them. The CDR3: CAISVHLLTNEQFF. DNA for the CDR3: TGTGCCATCAGTGTTCATCTACTAACCAATGAGCAGTTCTTC.

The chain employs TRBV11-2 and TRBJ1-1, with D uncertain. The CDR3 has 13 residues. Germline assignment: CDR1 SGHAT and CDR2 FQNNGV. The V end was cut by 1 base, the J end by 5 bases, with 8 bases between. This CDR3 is CASSLAPRTEAFF. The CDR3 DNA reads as TGTGCCAGCAGCTTAGCCCCGAGGACTGAAGCTTTCTTT. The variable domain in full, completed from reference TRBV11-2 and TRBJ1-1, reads EAGVAQSPRYKIIEKRQSVAFWCNPISGHATLYWYQQILGQGPKLLIQFQNNGVVDDSQLPKDRFSAERLKGVDSTLKIQPAKLEDSAVYLCASSLAPRTEAFFGQGTRLTVV.

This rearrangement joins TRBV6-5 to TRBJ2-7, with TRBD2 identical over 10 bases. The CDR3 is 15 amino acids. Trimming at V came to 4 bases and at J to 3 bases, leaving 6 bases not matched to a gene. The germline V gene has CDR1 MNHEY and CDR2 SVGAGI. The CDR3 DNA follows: TGTGCCAGCAGTTTTAGGACTAGCGGTTTCTACGAGCAGTACTTC. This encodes CASSFRTSGFYEQYF.

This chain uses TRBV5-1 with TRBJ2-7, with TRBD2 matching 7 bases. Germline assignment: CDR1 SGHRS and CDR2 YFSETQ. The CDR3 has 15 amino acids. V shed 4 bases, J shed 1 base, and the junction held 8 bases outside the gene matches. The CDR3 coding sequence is TGCGCCAGCAGCCCGGGAGGCGTACCATCCTACGAGCAGTACTTC. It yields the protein CASSPGGVPSYEQYF.

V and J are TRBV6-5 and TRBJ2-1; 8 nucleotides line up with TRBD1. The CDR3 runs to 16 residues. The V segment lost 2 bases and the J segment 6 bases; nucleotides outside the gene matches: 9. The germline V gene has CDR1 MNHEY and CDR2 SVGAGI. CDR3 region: CASSYAGQGASNEQFF. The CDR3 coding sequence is TGTGCCAGCAGTTACGCGGGGCAGGGGGCGAGCAATGAGCAGTTCTTC.

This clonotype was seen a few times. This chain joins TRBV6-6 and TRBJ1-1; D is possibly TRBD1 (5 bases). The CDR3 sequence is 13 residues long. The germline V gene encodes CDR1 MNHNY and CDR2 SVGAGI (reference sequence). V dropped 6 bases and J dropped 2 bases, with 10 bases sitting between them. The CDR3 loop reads CASSRGFNTEAFF. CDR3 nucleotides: TGTGCCAGCAGCCGGGGGTTCAACACTGAAGCTTTCTTT.

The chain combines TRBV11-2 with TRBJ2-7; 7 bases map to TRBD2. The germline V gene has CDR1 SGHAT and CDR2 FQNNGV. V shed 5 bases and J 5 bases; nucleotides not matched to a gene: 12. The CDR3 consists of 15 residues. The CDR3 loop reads CASSQYPRAGDEQYF. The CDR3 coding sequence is TGTGCCAGCAGCCAATATCCTAGGGCGGGAGACGAGCAGTACTTC.

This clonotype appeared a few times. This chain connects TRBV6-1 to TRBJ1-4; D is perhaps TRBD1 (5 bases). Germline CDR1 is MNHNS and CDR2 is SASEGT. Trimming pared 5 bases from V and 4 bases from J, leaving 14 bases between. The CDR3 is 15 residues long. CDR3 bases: TGTGCCAGCAGTAAAAGGGGTATTGGTAATGAAAAACTGTTTTTT. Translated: CASSKRGIGNEKLFF.

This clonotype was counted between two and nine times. The CDR3 nucleotides read TGTGCCAGCAGCGTCTTACAGGGTTCACCCCTCCACTTT. Its translation is CASSVLQGSPLHF. The genes are TRBV9 and TRBJ1-6; TRBD1 is a possible D gene (6 bases). CDR3 length: 13 amino acids. The V end was cut by 2 bases, the J end by 9 bases, with 9 bases between. The germline V gene encodes CDR1 SGDLS and CDR2 YYNGEE.

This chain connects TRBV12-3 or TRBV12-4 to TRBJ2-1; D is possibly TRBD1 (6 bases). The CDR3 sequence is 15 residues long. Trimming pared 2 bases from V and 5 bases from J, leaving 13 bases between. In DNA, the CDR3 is TGTGCCAGCAGTTTACAGGGGTTTAGGCACAATGAGCAGTTCTTC. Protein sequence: CASSLQGFRHNEQFF.

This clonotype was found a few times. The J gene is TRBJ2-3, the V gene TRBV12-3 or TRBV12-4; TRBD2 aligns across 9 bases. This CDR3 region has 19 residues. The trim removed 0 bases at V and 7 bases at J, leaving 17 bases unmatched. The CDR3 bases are TGTGCCAGCAGTTTAGCTACGCGGGGGGGCTGGAGCGGTAGGAATACGCAGTATTTT. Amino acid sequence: CASSLATRGGWSGRNTQYF.

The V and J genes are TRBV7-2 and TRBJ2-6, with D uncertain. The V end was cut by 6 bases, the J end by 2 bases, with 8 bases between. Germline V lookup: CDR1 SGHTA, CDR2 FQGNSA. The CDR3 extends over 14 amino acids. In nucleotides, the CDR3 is TGTGCCAGCAGGCTCGGCCCTGGGGCCAACGTCCTGACTTTC. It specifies CASRLGPGANVLTF.

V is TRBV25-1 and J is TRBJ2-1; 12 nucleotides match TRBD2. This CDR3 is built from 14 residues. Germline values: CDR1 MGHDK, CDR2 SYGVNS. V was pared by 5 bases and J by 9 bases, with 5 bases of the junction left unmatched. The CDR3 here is CASSPWTSGAEQFF. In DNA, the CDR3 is TGTGCCAGCAGTCCATGGACTAGCGGGGCTGAGCAGTTCTTC. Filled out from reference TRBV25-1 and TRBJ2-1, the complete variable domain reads EADIYQTPRYLVIGTGKKITLECSQTMGHDKMYWYQQDPGMELHLIHYSYGVNSTEKGDLSSESTVSRIRTEHFPLTLESARPSHTSQYLCASSPWTSGAEQFFGPGTRLTVL.

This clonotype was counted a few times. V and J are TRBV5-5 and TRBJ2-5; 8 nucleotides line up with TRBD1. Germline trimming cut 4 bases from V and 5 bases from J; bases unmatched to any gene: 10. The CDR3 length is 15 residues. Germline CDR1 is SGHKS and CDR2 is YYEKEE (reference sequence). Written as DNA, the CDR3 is TGTGCCAGCAGCATACAGGGGGTCTCGGGGGAGACCCAGTACTTC. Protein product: CASSIQGVSGETQYF.

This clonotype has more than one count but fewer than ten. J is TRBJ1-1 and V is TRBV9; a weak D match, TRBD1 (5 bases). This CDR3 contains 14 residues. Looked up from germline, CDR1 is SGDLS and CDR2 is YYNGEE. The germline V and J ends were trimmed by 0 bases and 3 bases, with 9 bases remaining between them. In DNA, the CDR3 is TGTGCCAGCAGCGTAGCGGGGGTGCACACTGAAGCTTTCTTT. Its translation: CASSVAGVHTEAFF.

The CDR3 region is CASSQDYLAGANEQFF. The CDR3, as DNA: TGTGCCAGCAGCCAAGATTACCTAGCGGGAGCCAATGAGCAGTTCTTC. The chain has TRBV4-2 and TRBJ2-1; 10 bases align to TRBD2. V shed 0 bases and J 6 bases; nucleotides not matched to a gene: 5. The germline V gene has CDR1 LGHNA and CDR2 YNFKEQ. The CDR3 has 16 amino acids.

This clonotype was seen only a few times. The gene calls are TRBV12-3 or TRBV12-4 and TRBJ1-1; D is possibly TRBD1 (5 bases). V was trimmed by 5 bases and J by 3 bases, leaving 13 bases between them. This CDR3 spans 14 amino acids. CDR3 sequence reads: CASSQTRGYTEAFF. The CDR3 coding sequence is TGTGCCAGCAGTCAGACTCGGGGGTACACTGAAGCTTTCTTT.

CDR3 sequence reads: CASSPMGVRNQPQHF. In DNA, the CDR3 is TGCGCCAGCAGCCCGATGGGGGTGAGGAATCAGCCCCAGCATTTT. V and J are TRBV5-1 and TRBJ1-5; D perhaps matches TRBD1 (5 bases). The germline V gene encodes CDR1 SGHRS and CDR2 YFSETQ. V was clipped by 4 bases and J by 4 bases, with 15 bases between them. CDR3 length: 15 amino acids.

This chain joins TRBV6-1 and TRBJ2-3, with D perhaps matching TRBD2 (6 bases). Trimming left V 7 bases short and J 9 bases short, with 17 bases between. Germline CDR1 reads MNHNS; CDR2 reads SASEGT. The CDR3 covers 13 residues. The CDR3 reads CASTPPGTDTQYF. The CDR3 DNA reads TGTGCCAGCACCCCACCCGGGACTGACACGCAGTATTTT.